One and the same sample provided the 28 T cell receptor beta chains below, sequenced in a study of blood T cell repertoires in COVID-19. This table comes from immunoSEQ multiplex PCR, and its TCRdb copy is limited to in-frame clones, with some not included. The table has a few hundred thousand clones, more than 75% seen once. Source material: peripheral blood. The receptors come from a man of 80 years or more with acute or convalescent COVID-19.

V and J are TRBV11-3 and TRBJ2-5, with 8 nucleotides matching TRBD2. The CDR3 has 15 residues. The V gene end was trimmed by 4 bases and the J gene end by 5 bases; junction bases not matched to a gene: 9. CDR1 is SGHNT and CDR2 is YENEEA in the germline V gene. This chain's CDR3 is CASSSSSGLRETQYF. CDR3 in DNA: TGTGCCAGCAGCTCATCTAGCGGGCTGAGGGAGACCCAGTACTTC.

The gene calls are TRBV24-1 and TRBJ2-2, with D possibly matching TRBD2 (7 bases). The V and J ends lost 9 bases and 5 bases respectively, with 9 bases between them. Germline V gives CDR1 KGHDR, CDR2 SFDVKD. This CDR3 comprises 12 residues. CDR3 loop: CATGRGTGELFF. The CDR3 bases are TGTGCCACCGGGAGGGGGACCGGGGAGCTGTTTTTT.

This clone was seen a single time. V usage is TRBV7-9 and J usage is TRBJ2-1, with 14 bases lining up with TRBD2. The junction had 3 bases not matched to a gene; V was cut back by 1 base and J by 10 bases. The CDR3 consists of 15 residues. Germline V gene data show CDR1 as SEHNR and CDR2 as FQNEAQ (reference sequence). CDR3 loop: CASSLEGLAGVEQFF. CDR3 bases: TGTGCCAGCAGCTTAGAGGGACTAGCGGGAGTAGAGCAGTTCTTC. Using reference TRBV7-9 and TRBJ2-1 for the parts outside the CDR3, the full variable domain is DTGVSQNPRHKITKRGQNVTFRCDPISEHNRLYWYRQTLGQGPEFLTYFQNEAQLEKSRLLSDRFSAERPKGSFSTLEIQRTEQGDSAMYLCASSLEGLAGVEQFFGPGTRLTVL.

The rearrangement links TRBV25-1 to TRBJ1-6; D not resolved. This CDR3 spans 13 amino acids. V was trimmed by 7 bases and J by 8 bases, leaving 12 bases between them. Per the germline V gene, CDR1 is MGHDK and CDR2 is SYGVNS. DNA of the CDR3: TGTGCCAGCACCCGTCTCGGGGATTCACCCCTCCACTTT. This gives the protein CASTRLGDSPLHF.

V and J are TRBV12-5 and TRBJ2-1, with D unclear. From germline, CDR1 is LGHNT and CDR2 FRNRAP. CDR3 length: 12 residues. Between the trimmed V and J ends, which lost 1 base and 9 bases, there was a span of 7 bases. Written as DNA, the CDR3 is TGTGCTAGTGGTTTGGGTAGCTTTGAGCAGTTCTTC. Translated: CASGLGSFEQFF.

This clone was detected a few times. The V gene is TRBV7-2, the J gene TRBJ1-6; possible D gene TRBD1, 6 bases. There are 16 residues in the CDR3. The V end was cut by 4 bases, the J end by 7 bases, with 17 bases between. CDR1 and CDR2 from the germline V gene are SGHTA and FQGNSA. The chain's CDR3 is CASSSPQGVLNSPLHF. The DNA of the CDR3 is TGTGCCAGCAGCTCTCCACAGGGAGTGTTGAATTCACCCCTCCACTTT.

This clone was recorded a few times. The V gene is TRBV10-3, the J gene TRBJ1-2; D unclear. The germline V gene has CDR1 ENHRY and CDR2 SYGVKD. This CDR3 contains 16 residues. Trimming took off 0 bases at V and 0 bases at J, with 11 bases between the two ends. CDR3 sequence: CAISESANPTNYGYTF. The CDR3 region has the DNA TGTGCCATCAGTGAGTCGGCAAATCCAACTAACTATGGCTACACCTTC.

The rearrangement uses TRBV6-1 and TRBJ1-5; D not resolved. There are 15 residues in the CDR3. With 1 base removed from V and 0 bases from J, the gap between germline ends came to 7 bases. Germline CDR1 MNHNS, CDR2 SASEGT. The CDR3 loop reads CASSEVASSNQPQHF. Here the CDR3 DNA reads TGTGCCAGCAGTGAAGTCGCGTCTAGCAATCAGCCCCAGCATTTT.

The chain links TRBV5-1 to TRBJ1-4; D is perhaps TRBD1 (5 bases). There are 16 residues in the CDR3. The germline V gene encodes CDR1 SGHRS and CDR2 YFSETQ. V was pared by 0 bases and J by 5 bases, with 14 bases between. The CDR3 DNA is TGCGCCAGCAGCTTGGATGGTGGGGCCTACAATGAAAAACTGTTTTTT. Translated: CASSLDGGAYNEKLFF.

V is TRBV24-1 and J is TRBJ1-1; TRBD1 aligns across 9 bases. The CDR3 length is 14 residues. Germline V gene lookup returns CDR1 KGHDR and CDR2 SFDVKD. Unmatched junction bases numbered 4, after V lost 0 bases and J lost 9 bases. CDR3 bases: TGTGCCACCAGTGATTTGGGGACAGGGAACAAAGCTTTCTTT. Its protein is CATSDLGTGNKAFF.

The rearrangement joins TRBV19 to TRBJ1-2; 9 bases fit TRBD1. This CDR3 region has 16 residues. The germline gives CDR1 LNHDA, CDR2 SQIVND (reference sequence). V gave up 6 bases and J gave up 7 bases; unmatched junction bases: 15. CDR3 protein: CASSRATGQGQAGYTF. As DNA, the CDR3 is TGTGCCAGTAGCAGAGCCACTGGACAGGGGCAAGCTGGCTACACCTTC. Based on the CDR3 plus reference TRBV19 and TRBJ1-2, the full variable domain is DGGITQSPKYLFRKEGQNVTLSCEQNLNHDAMYWYRQDPGQGLRLIYYSQIVNDFQKGDIAEGYSVSREKKESFPLTVTSAQKNPTAFYLCASSRATGQGQAGYTFGSGTRLTVV.

The chain couples TRBV19 to TRBJ1-4; 9 nucleotides align to TRBD1. CDR1 and CDR2 (germline): LNHDA, SQIVND (reference sequence). V shed 5 bases and J 7 bases; nucleotides not matched to a gene: 5. The CDR3 spans 14 residues. The CDR3 reads CASSHRGRSEKLFF. CDR3 DNA: TGTGCCAGTAGTCACAGGGGGCGTAGTGAAAAACTGTTTTTT.

This clone was detected only once. This chain's CDR3 is CASRRAARNEQFF. The CDR3 nucleotides read TGTGCCAGCAGGAGGGCAGCACGTAATGAGCAGTTCTTC. This chain joins TRBV6-5 and TRBJ2-1; D may be TRBD2 (5 bases). The V gene lost 6 bases and the J gene lost 7 bases, with 13 bases spanning the gap. CDR3 length: 13 residues. From germline, CDR1 is MNHEY and CDR2 SVGAGI.

The CDR3 spells CATSRGALAGPDEQFF. The CDR3, as DNA: TGTGCCACCAGCAGAGGTGCGTTGGCAGGCCCGGATGAGCAGTTCTTC. The chain has TRBV15 and TRBJ2-1; D not resolved. Germline V lookup: CDR1 LNHNV, CDR2 YYDKDF (reference sequence). V was clipped by 1 base and J by 8 bases, with 18 bases between them. The CDR3 totals 16 residues.

This clone has just a few counts. The V gene is TRBV12-3 or TRBV12-4, the J gene TRBJ1-2, with 9 positions matching TRBD1. This CDR3 is built from 13 residues. V shed 5 bases, J shed 7 bases, and the junction held 5 bases outside the gene matches. This CDR3 reads CASSEQGAFGYTF. The CDR3 bases are TGTGCCAGCAGTGAACAGGGGGCCTTTGGCTACACCTTC.

This clone was picked up a small number of times. This chain uses TRBV6-5 with TRBJ1-1, with TRBD1 matching 8 bases. Trimming cost V 2 bases and J 5 bases; bases outside gene matches: 7. CDR1 MNHEY and CDR2 SVGAGI come from the germline V gene. The CDR3 has 15 amino acids. In nucleotides, the CDR3 is TGTGCCAGCAGTTACCAAGGACAGGGACGAACTGAAGCTTTCTTT. Amino acids: CASSYQGQGRTEAFF.

This sequence joins TRBV15 and TRBJ2-1, with TRBD1 as a possible D gene (5 bases). Germline CDR1 and CDR2: LNHNV and YYDKDF (reference sequence). V was cut by 3 bases and J by 6 bases, with 9 bases left in between. The CDR3 covers 13 residues. The CDR3 region is CATSSETVNEQFF. The CDR3 bases are TGTGCCACCAGCAGCGAGACAGTCAATGAGCAGTTCTTC.

This sequence joins TRBV15 and TRBJ2-1; D is ambiguous. This CDR3 contains 15 residues. Germline-derived CDR1 and CDR2 are LNHNV and YYDKDF (reference sequence). The V gene lost 1 base and the J gene lost 7 bases, with 14 bases spanning the gap. CDR3 sequence (DNA): TGTGCCACCAGCAGAGCGGGTGGAGCAAGTAATGAGCAGTTCTTC. This gives the protein CATSRAGGASNEQFF.

V usage is TRBV6-5 and J usage is TRBJ2-6; a possible D gene is TRBD1 (6 bases). This CDR3 has 15 amino acids. The germline V and J ends were trimmed by 6 bases and 11 bases, with 20 bases remaining between them. The germline V gene encodes CDR1 MNHEY and CDR2 SVGAGI. The CDR3 spells CASRLTGQLSDVLTF. In DNA, the CDR3 is TGTGCCAGCAGGTTAACTGGACAGTTGAGTGACGTCCTGACTTTC.

The gene calls are TRBV6-2 or TRBV6-3 and TRBJ1-2; a possible D gene is TRBD1 (6 bases). Germline V gives CDR1 MNHEY, CDR2 SVGEGT. Deletions cut 4 bases from V and 8 bases from J, with 11 bases between. The CDR3 is 12 amino acids. The CDR3 reads CASSSQGSGYTF. CDR3 nucleotides: TGTGCCAGCAGTTCTCAGGGGAGCGGCTACACCTTC.

The V gene is TRBV7-2, the J gene TRBJ2-7; D not resolved. The CDR3 is 12 amino acids. The germline CDR1 and CDR2 sequences are SGHTA and FQGNSA. V dropped 0 bases and J dropped 7 bases, with 7 bases sitting between them. For the CDR3, the DNA is TGTGCCAGCAGCTTAGCGGGCAGAGAGCAGTACTTC. This codes for CASSLAGREQYF.

The genes are TRBV5-5 and TRBJ1-2, with 9 bases lining up with TRBD1. Germline values: CDR1 SGHKS, CDR2 YYEKEE (reference sequence). The CDR3 loop spans 15 amino acids. The V gene end was trimmed by 6 bases and the J gene end by 5 bases; junction bases not matched to a gene: 11. The CDR3 loop is CASTLSLGTGYGYTF. The CDR3 DNA sequence: TGTGCCAGCACCTTATCCCTAGGGACAGGGTATGGCTACACCTTC. Drawing the rest from reference TRBV5-5 and TRBJ1-2, the complete variable domain is DAGVTQSPTHLIKTRGQQVTLRCSPISGHKSVSWYQQVLGQGPQFIFQYYEKEERGRGNFPDRFSARQFPNYSSELNVNALLLGDSALYLCASTLSLGTGYGYTFGSGTRLTVV.

The chain joins TRBV25-1 to TRBJ2-7; 7 bases agree with TRBD2. Germline CDR1 MGHDK, CDR2 SYGVNS. The ends lost 6 bases at V and 3 bases at J; junction bases unmatched: 11. The CDR3 runs 15 residues. DNA for the CDR3: TGTGCCAGCAGCGGGGGGTGGGGAGAACTCTACGAGCAGTACTTC. Translation: CASSGGWGELYEQYF.

In DNA form, the CDR3 reads TGTGCCAGCAGCGCTCGACAGAACGGGGGATCTTCACCCCTCCACTTT. This encodes CASSARQNGGSSPLHF. J is TRBJ1-6 and V is TRBV7-2, with a tentative D call TRBD1 (5 bases). The ends were cut back, 5 bases at V and 9 bases at J, with 20 bases in the middle. The CDR3 has 16 residues. Germline V gene data show CDR1 as SGHTA and CDR2 as FQGNSA.

The chain links TRBV24-1 to TRBJ2-1; 9 bases are shared with TRBD2. Germline lookup yields CDR1 KGHDR and CDR2 SFDVKD. The V segment lost 7 bases and the J segment 9 bases; nucleotides outside the gene matches: 12. The length of the CDR3 is 15 residues. The CDR3 here is CATSTTGMTSGEQFF. The CDR3 coding sequence is TGTGCCACCAGCACGACAGGTATGACTAGCGGTGAGCAGTTCTTC.

The rearrangement links TRBV28 to TRBJ2-7; 9 positions agree with TRBD1. J lost 4 bases, V lost 4 bases, and 8 bases had no gene match. The CDR3 consists of 15 residues. Germline assignment: CDR1 MDHEN and CDR2 SYDVKM. CDR3 loop: CASSSPPGQGYEQYF. CDR3 sequence (DNA): TGTGCCAGCAGTTCCCCGCCGGGACAGGGATACGAGCAGTACTTC.

The chain employs TRBV4-2 and TRBJ1-5; TRBD1 agrees at 8 bases. V was clipped by 1 base and J by 0 bases; unmatched bases: 5. The CDR3 contains 17 residues. Germline V gene sequence: CDR1 LGHNA, CDR2 YNFKEQ. For the CDR3, the DNA is TGTGCCAGCAGCCAAGGTGACAGGGGCTATAGCAATCAGCCCCAGCATTTT. Translating gives CASSQGDRGYSNQPQHF.

This chain joins TRBV27 and TRBJ1-6; no clear D. V gave up 3 bases and J gave up 4 bases, with 7 bases separating them. CDR3 length equals 14 residues. In germline, CDR1 is MNHEY, CDR2 SMNVEV (reference sequence). The CDR3 nucleotides read TGTGCCAGCAGTTTTGGTCAGTATAATTCACCCCTCCACTTT. Translation: CASSFGQYNSPLHF.